This T cell receptor beta chain was identified during a study of control samples from healthy donors and cancer patients. This clone was recorded once. Germline CDR1 and CDR2: MNHEY and SMNVEV (reference sequence). This CDR3 is built from 14 residues. V dropped 2 bases and J dropped 3 bases, with 8 bases sitting between them. Generated by immunoSEQ multiplex PCR, the TCRdb table keeps only in-frame clones and is missing some. The repertoire includes 60,000 to 75,000 clones, roughly 90% of them detected once, and over 4.5% sits in the top ten. V and J are TRBV27 and TRBJ1-3; TRBD1 is a possible D gene (5 bases). The source is a man aged 55 to 70 with colorectal cancer. The sequencing input was PBMCs. The CDR3 DNA follows: TGTGCCAGCAGTTTAAGGGGCTTTGGAAACACCATATATTTT. Translated: CASSLRGFGNTIYF.